The clone carrying this T cell receptor (beta chain) was recorded a few times. Its specificity is not known. The data originate from a study of long-term antiretroviral therapy in people with HIV. Study context: Initial samples were collected about a decade before the 2015 immediate-ART recommendation. Overall study findings and caveats: Blood draws took place between about 2004 and 2017 and possibly involved older ART regimens.

The study drew at least one pre-ART and at least two post-ART PBMC samples from every donor. Each specimen consisted of about 0.85-11 million cryopreserved PBMC prior to extraction of DNA. With survey level as its setting, the immunoSEQ assay was v3.0. TCRdb keeps only in-frame clones here, not all; method: immunoSEQ multiplex PCR. The sample carries more than 30,000 clones, about four fifths recorded once. CDR3 length: 15 residues. Trimming at V came to 3 bases and at J to 9 bases, leaving 8 bases not matched to a gene. Germline-derived CDR1 and CDR2 are MGHDK and SYGVNS. Sequencing used unsorted PBMCs, obtained 1.9 years after starting antiretroviral therapy. The source is a man between 18 and 35 years old with HIV. The chain is built from TRBV25-1 and TRBJ1-6, with TRBD1 matching 7 bases. This CDR3 reads CASSDLDRESSPLHF. The CDR3 DNA reads as TGTGCCAGCAGTGATCTCGACAGGGAAAGTTCACCCCTCCACTTT.